This TCR beta chain was identified during a study of sequential checkpoint blockade in melanoma. Study summary: TCRbeta immunosequencing was performed on DNA from roughly 99 pretreatment melanoma tumor samples. Twenty-two patients had matched tumor biopsies before treatment and at week 13 after nivolumab or ipilimumab alone.

The protocol was immunoSEQ multiplex PCR, while the TCRdb copy is restricted to in-frame clones and leaves out a portion. Of about 37,000 clones in the sample, 30% to 40% were seen once. This clone was detected a few times. The treatment is: randomized to nivolumab then ipilimumab (arm A) or the reverse (arm B). Germline lookup yields CDR1 MNHGY and CDR2 SAAAGT. V lost 0 bases, J lost 6 bases, and 18 bases lay in between. The CDR3 loop spans 18 amino acids. The material sequenced was tumor tissue (inferred from file names), taken from a patient given nivolumab and ipilimumab in sequence. The receptor was derived from a human donor with melanoma. The rearrangement links TRBV6-8 to TRBJ1-6; unclear D gene. DNA for the CDR3: TGTGCCAGCAGTTACTCCCTCTCGCCGGGGAGGAGTAATTCACCCCTCCACTTT. It codes for CASSYSLSPGRSNSPLHF.